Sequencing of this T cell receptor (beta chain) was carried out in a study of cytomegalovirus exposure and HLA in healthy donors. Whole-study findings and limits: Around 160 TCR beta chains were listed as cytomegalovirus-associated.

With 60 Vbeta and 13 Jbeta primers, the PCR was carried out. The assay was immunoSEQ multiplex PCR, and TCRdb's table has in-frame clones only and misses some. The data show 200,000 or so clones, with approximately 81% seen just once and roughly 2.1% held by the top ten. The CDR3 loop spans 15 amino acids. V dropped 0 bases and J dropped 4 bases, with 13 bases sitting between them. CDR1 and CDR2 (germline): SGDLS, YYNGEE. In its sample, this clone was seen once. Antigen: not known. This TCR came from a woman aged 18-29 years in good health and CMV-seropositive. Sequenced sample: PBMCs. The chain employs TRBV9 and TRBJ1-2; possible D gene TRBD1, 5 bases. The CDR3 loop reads CASSVGRVVGYGYTF. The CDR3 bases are TGTGCCAGCAGCGTAGGCAGGGTCGTGGGCTATGGCTACACCTTC.